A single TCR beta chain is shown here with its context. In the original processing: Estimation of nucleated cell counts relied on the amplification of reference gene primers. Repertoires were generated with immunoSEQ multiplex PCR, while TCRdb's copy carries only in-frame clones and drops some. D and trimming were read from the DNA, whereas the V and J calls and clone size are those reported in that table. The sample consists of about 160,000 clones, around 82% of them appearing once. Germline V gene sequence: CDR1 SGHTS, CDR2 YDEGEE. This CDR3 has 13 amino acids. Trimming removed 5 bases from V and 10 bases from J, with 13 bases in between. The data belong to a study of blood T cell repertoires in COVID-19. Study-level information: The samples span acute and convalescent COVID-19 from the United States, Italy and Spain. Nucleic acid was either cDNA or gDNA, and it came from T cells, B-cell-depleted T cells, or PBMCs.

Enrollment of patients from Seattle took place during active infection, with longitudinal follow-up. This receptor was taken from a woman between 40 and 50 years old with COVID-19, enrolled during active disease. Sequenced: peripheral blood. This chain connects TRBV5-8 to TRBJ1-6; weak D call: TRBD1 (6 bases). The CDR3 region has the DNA TGTGCCAGCAGTGACAGGTCTCGGTCACCCCTCCACTTT. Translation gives CASSDRSRSPLHF.